This TCR beta chain was recovered during a study of long-term antiretroviral therapy in people with HIV. Study-level background: First collections came about a decade before the 2015 immediate-ART recommendation.

Trimming took off 5 bases at V and 1 base at J, with 8 bases between the two ends. The CDR3 has 13 amino acids. Germline V gene lookup returns CDR1 SGHTA and CDR2 FQGNSA. Samples were assayed with immunoSEQ v3.0 at survey level. Sequencing was intended to reach about 40,000-50,000 T-cell genomes per sample. The table came from immunoSEQ multiplex PCR; TCRdb's copy has only in-frame clones and leaves some out. The sample shows around 19,000 clones, 80% to 95% of them seen only once. On this clone itself: Its target is not known.

Study-wide results and limits: Although diversity increased after ART, it remained lower than in transplant donor controls. Clonal populations expanded prior to ART predominated within the repertoire at all time points.

The TCR originated in a woman in her 50s with HIV. V gene TRBV7-2 combines with J gene TRBJ2-5; either TRBD1 or TRBD2 may supply D (5 bases each). The sequences come from unsorted PBMCs, collected 4.4 years after starting antiretroviral therapy. The CDR3 coding sequence is TGTGCCAGCAGCCGGGGACGCCAAGAGACCCAGTACTTC. Residues: CASSRGRQETQYF.